This T cell receptor (beta chain) is from a study of cytomegalovirus exposure and HLA in healthy donors. General study results and limits: Reports indicate that TCR beta sequences accurately predicted the HLA-A and HLA-B alleles of most subjects. Follow-up analysis found HLA locus-dependent TCR association rates, highest for DRB1 and lowest for HLA-C. Only CMV serostatus was available as immune exposure information.

This clone was seen only a few times. Its antigen is undetermined. The CDR3 sequence is 16 residues long. V was pared by 5 bases and J by 6 bases, with 12 bases of the junction left unmatched. Per germline, CDR1 SGHRS and CDR2 YFSETQ. Researchers ran the PCR with 60 Vbeta and 13 Jbeta primers. Repertoires were generated with immunoSEQ multiplex PCR, while TCRdb's copy carries only in-frame clones and drops some. The top ten clones hold 1% to 1.5% of a sample with some 180,000 clones, 9.5% of them seen once. The origin of this receptor is a woman younger than 45 in good health and CMV-seropositive. Sequencing was carried out using PBMCs. The chain joins TRBV5-1 to TRBJ2-1; 9 bases map to TRBD2. The CDR3 DNA is TGCGCCAGCAGTCGTTTCTTTAGCGGGAGCGGCAATGAGCAGTTCTTC. Translated, it gives CASSRFFSGSGNEQFF.